One and the same sample provided the 13 T cell receptor beta chains below, sequenced in a study of shared clonotypes between healthy human individuals. Profiling relied on immunoSEQ multiplex PCR, and the TCRdb table lists in-frame clones only, not all of them. The sample consists of under 600,000 clones, around 96% of them appearing once. The sequencing sample was made of naive CD4+ T cells sorted from blood. Subset in this sample: CD45RA+ positively selected. The source is a woman in her thirties in good health.

DNA of the CDR3: TGTGCCAGCAGTGAATATAGTCAGGGGGCAGGCGGAAACACCATATATTTT. Translating gives CASSEYSQGAGGNTIYF. This sequence joins TRBV25-1 and TRBJ1-3; 8 nucleotides align to TRBD1. The CDR3 covers 17 residues. Trimming at V came to 0 bases and at J to 4 bases, leaving 8 bases not matched to a gene. CDR1 and CDR2 (germline): MGHDK, SYGVNS.

The chain links TRBV29-1 to TRBJ1-5; no firm D call. Germline CDR1 reads SQVTM; CDR2 reads ANQGSEA. V shed 4 bases and J shed 2 bases, with 9 bases lying between them. This CDR3 is built from 13 residues. The CDR3 here is CSVVPLGNQPQHF. CDR3 nucleotides: TGCAGCGTTGTACCCCTCGGCAATCAGCCCCAGCATTTT.

The rearrangement uses TRBV6-5 and TRBJ1-4; 7 bases map to TRBD1. V gave up 2 bases and J gave up 15 bases; unmatched junction bases: 18. CDR3 size: 16 residues. Germline loops: CDR1 MNHEY, CDR2 SVGAGI. Written as DNA, the CDR3 is TGTGCCAGCAGTTACCAGGGAGTACAGGGGACAGAGAAAATGTTTTTT. It translates to CASSYQGVQGTEKMFF.

CDR3 bases: TGTGCCAGCACCGAAGGATCGGGAGTCACTGAAGCTTTCTTT. Protein: CASTEGSGVTEAFF. The V call is TRBV28, the J call TRBJ1-1, with D uncertain. Germline loops: CDR1 MDHEN, CDR2 SYDVKM. V lost 7 bases to trimming and J lost 4 bases, with 16 bases between them. The CDR3 is made up of 14 amino acids.

V usage is TRBV28 and J usage is TRBJ1-2, with D unclear. The CDR3 consists of 12 residues. The germline gives CDR1 MDHEN, CDR2 SYDVKM. With 1 base removed from V and 8 bases from J, the gap between germline ends came to 8 bases. The CDR3 nucleotides read TGTGCCAGCAGTTTATCGGGATGGGGCTACACCTTC. It translates to CASSLSGWGYTF.

The gene calls are TRBV2 and TRBJ2-7; 7 nucleotides line up with TRBD2. CDR1 is SNHLY and CDR2 is FYNNEI in the germline V gene. The ends lost 8 bases at V and 4 bases at J; junction bases unmatched: 8. This CDR3 spans 13 amino acids. The DNA for the CDR3 is TGTGCCAGCGCCCTAGCGGCAGGGTACGAGCAGTACTTC. It is translated as CASALAAGYEQYF.

This clone was detected once. The V call is TRBV6-1, the J call TRBJ1-2; possible D gene TRBD1, 6 bases. In germline, CDR1 is MNHNS, CDR2 SASEGT. V was shortened by 6 bases and J by 5 bases, with 13 bases between the two germline ends. This CDR3 has 13 residues. The CDR3 loop reads CASRTGFRYGYTF. The DNA for the CDR3 is TGTGCCAGCAGGACAGGATTTCGGTATGGCTACACCTTC.

The chain recombines TRBV18 with TRBJ2-3; D remains ambiguous. V lost 3 bases, J lost 2 bases, and 3 bases lay in between. Germline V gene data show CDR1 as KGHSH and CDR2 as LQKENI. The CDR3 runs 12 residues. The CDR3 sequence: CASSPDTDTQYF. The CDR3 DNA is TGTGCCAGCTCACCCGACACAGATACGCAGTATTTT.

The chain links TRBV29-1 to TRBJ2-3, with no clear D. Per the germline V gene, CDR1 is SQVTM and CDR2 is ANQGSEA. Trimming removed 1 base from V and 6 bases from J, with 14 bases in between. The CDR3 has 14 residues. The CDR3 nucleotides are TGCAGCGTTGAAGGGCGAACCTGGGCGGATACGCAGTATTTT. It encodes CSVEGRTWADTQYF.

The chain is built from TRBV27 and TRBJ2-5, with a tentative D call TRBD1 (5 bases). The germline V gene has CDR1 MNHEY and CDR2 SMNVEV (reference sequence). V was cut by 7 bases and J by 5 bases, with 17 bases left in between. CDR3 length equals 14 residues. CDR3 coding DNA: TGTGCCAGCACCCTAGATGGAAAGGGGGAGACCCAGTACTTC. Translation gives CASTLDGKGETQYF.

The J gene is TRBJ1-1, the V gene TRBV2; TRBD1 matches 7 bases. The CDR3 extends over 15 amino acids. CDR1 is SNHLY, CDR2 FYNNEI, per germline. V lost 6 bases, J lost 1 base, and 8 bases stayed unmatched. CDR3 in DNA: TGTGCCAGCAGCTGGACAGGTCACGGGAACACTGAAGCTTTCTTT. Translation: CASSWTGHGNTEAFF.

The chain combines TRBV5-1 with TRBJ2-3; perhaps TRBD2 as D (6 bases). V was clipped by 7 bases and J by 2 bases, with 14 bases between them. The CDR3 has 14 amino acids. Germline V gives CDR1 SGHRS, CDR2 YFSETQ. As DNA, the CDR3 is TGCGCCAGCGGAACTGGCGGGAACACAGATACGCAGTATTTT. It encodes CASGTGGNTDTQYF.

The table lists this clone with a count of one. The chain couples TRBV28 to TRBJ2-1, with D possibly called TRBD1 or TRBD2 (5 bases each). This CDR3 is 15 amino acids long. V lost 8 bases and J 2 bases, leaving 16 bases between the germline ends. Germline-derived CDR1 and CDR2 are MDHEN and SYDVKM. This CDR3 reads CASRPQGATYNEQFF. CDR3 DNA: TGTGCCAGCCGCCCCCAGGGAGCCACCTACAATGAGCAGTTCTTC.